The 8 T cell receptor beta chains presented below share a single source sample, sequenced in a study of T cells in Graves' hyperthyroidism and ophthalmopathy (dated by TCRdb to between 2018 and 2020). The library was prepared using multiplex PCR. The data were produced on an Illumina HiSeq 2000. Amplification of TCR beta CDR3 regions was carried out from RNA transcripts. A first-round RT-PCR of the TCR CDR3 used the HTBI primer set with the Qiagen OneStep RT-PCR kit. TCRdb cleaned the public reads at Q25 with fastp, built clones with MiXCR and kept in-frame beta chains. Each entry is one CDR3 protein sequence, shown with its most common DNA and genes. This sample comprises about 720,000 distinct CDR3 sequences, roughly 15% of them detected only once. The top ten hold around 7.7% of the sample. The sample was blood. All receptors derive from a man aged 18 to 30 with Graves' hyperthyroidism.

The chain links TRBV15 to TRBJ2-1; 7 positions agree with TRBD2. Germline loops: CDR1 LNHNV, CDR2 YYDKDF (reference sequence). The CDR3 is 17 residues long. The V segment lost 1 base and the J segment 4 bases; nucleotides outside the gene matches: 10. CDR3 in amino acids: CATSRAKSGISYNEQFF. CDR3 bases: TGTGCCACCAGCAGAGCCAAGAGCGGGATTAGTTACAATGAGCAGTTCTTC.

This clonotype occurred a few times. V gene TRBV27 combines with J gene TRBJ1-5; no firm D call. Germline V gene sequence: CDR1 MNHEY, CDR2 SMNVEV (reference sequence). The CDR3 length is 16 residues. V was pared by 5 bases and J by 5 bases, with 19 bases between. In nucleotides, the CDR3 is TGTGCCAGCAGTCCCCTAGGCGGGCCGGCCCATCAGCCCCAGCATTTT. Protein sequence: CASSPLGGPAHQPQHF.

This clonotype was counted between two and nine times. V gene TRBV20-1 combines with J gene TRBJ2-5; 8 bases are a match to TRBD2. V gave up 5 bases and J gave up 5 bases; unmatched junction bases: 13. The CDR3 contains 15 residues. CDR1 is DFQATT, CDR2 SNEGSKA, per germline (reference sequence). The CDR3: CSARGGPSVRETQYF. The CDR3 region has the DNA TGCAGTGCTCGGGGGGGACCCTCGGTACGGGAGACCCAGTACTTC.

Many counts were recorded for this clonotype. This chain links TRBV12-3 or TRBV12-4 with TRBJ1-2; D remains ambiguous. V was pared by 0 bases and J by 0 bases, with 11 bases between. The CDR3 has 16 residues. The CDR3: CASSLARGITNYGYTF. Written as DNA, the CDR3 is TGTGCCAGCAGTTTAGCGCGTGGGATCACTAACTATGGCTACACCTTC.

This clonotype was detected ten times or more. This chain links TRBV7-8 with TRBJ1-4, with D possibly being TRBD1 (6 bases). The CDR3 extends over 16 amino acids. Germline loops: CDR1 SGHVS, CDR2 FQNEAQ. V lost 1 base and J lost 5, with 14 bases in between. CDR3 DNA sequence: TGTGCCAGCAGCTTAGGGGGTGGGACACCAAATGAAAAACTGTTTTTT. Translating gives CASSLGGGTPNEKLFF.

This clonotype was found many times. The chain couples TRBV6-1 to TRBJ1-1; D remains ambiguous. CDR1 is MNHNS, CDR2 SASEGT, per germline. The CDR3 covers 17 residues. Trimming left V 5 bases short and J 4 bases short, with 23 bases between. CDR3 sequence: CASSRSAPRSLSTEAFF. The CDR3 region has the DNA TGTGCCAGCAGTCGCTCCGCTCCCAGATCCTTGAGCACTGAAGCTTTCTTT.

This clonotype was seen only a few times. The chain is built from TRBV19 and TRBJ2-2; 9 positions agree with TRBD2. Germline trimming cut 3 bases from V and 3 bases from J; bases unmatched to any gene: 2. CDR1 and CDR2 from the germline V gene are LNHDA and SQIVND (reference sequence). This CDR3 contains 15 residues. This CDR3 reads CASSMEREDTGELFF. CDR3 nucleotide sequence: TGTGCCAGTAGTATGGAGCGGGAGGACACCGGGGAGCTGTTTTTT.

As to this clonotype: Lacking the conserved final phenylalanine or tryptophan, this CDR3 likely reflects a read error. The chain has TRBV24-1 and TRBJ1-5; 9 bases agree with TRBD1. Trimming took 3 bases from V and 4 from J; bases not matched to a gene: 6. Germline-derived CDR1 and CDR2 are KGHDR and SFDVKD. The CDR3 is 16 amino acids. The CDR3 reads CATSDPGQGANQPQHS. The DNA of the CDR3 is TGTGCCACCAGTGATCCGGGACAGGGTGCAAATCAGCCCCAGCATTCT.